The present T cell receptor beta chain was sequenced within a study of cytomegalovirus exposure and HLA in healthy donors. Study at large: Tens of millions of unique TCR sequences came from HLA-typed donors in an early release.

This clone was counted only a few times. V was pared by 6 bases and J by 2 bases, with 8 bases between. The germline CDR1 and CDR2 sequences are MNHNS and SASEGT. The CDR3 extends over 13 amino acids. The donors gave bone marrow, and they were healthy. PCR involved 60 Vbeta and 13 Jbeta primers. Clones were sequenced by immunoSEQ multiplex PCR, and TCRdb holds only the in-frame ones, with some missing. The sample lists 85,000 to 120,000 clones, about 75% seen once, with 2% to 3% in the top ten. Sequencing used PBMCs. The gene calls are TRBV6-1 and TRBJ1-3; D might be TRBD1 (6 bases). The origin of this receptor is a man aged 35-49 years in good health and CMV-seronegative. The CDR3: CASSRDTGNTIYF. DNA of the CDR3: TGTGCCAGCAGCAGGGACACTGGAAACACCATATATTTT.